This T cell receptor (beta chain) was identified in a study of blood T cell repertoires in COVID-19. Repertoires were generated with immunoSEQ multiplex PCR, while TCRdb's copy carries only in-frame clones and drops some. The data hold over 200,000 clones, with roughly 80% observed a single time. The CDR3 totals 17 residues. Trimming took 4 bases from V and 6 from J, leaving 23 bases between them. The germline V gene encodes CDR1 MDHEN and CDR2 SYDVKM. This rearrangement joins TRBV28 to TRBJ2-3; weak D call: TRBD2 (7 bases). Sample: peripheral blood. This receptor was identified in a woman in her 70s with active or convalescent COVID-19. The CDR3 DNA is TGTGCCAGCAGTTCTAATGGAATTGGGGGGGCGATGGATACGCAGTATTTT. Its translation is CASSSNGIGGAMDTQYF.